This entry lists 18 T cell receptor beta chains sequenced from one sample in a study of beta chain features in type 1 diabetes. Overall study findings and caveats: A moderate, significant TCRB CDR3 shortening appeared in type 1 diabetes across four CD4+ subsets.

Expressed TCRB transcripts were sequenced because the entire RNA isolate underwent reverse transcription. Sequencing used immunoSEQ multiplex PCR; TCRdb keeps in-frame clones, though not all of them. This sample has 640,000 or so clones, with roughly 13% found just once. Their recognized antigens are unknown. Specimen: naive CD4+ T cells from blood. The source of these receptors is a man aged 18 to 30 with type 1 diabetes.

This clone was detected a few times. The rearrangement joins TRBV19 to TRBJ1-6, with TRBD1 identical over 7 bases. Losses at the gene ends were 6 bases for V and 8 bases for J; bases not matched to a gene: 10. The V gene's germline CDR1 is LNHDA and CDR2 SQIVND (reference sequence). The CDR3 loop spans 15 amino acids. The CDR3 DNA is TGTGCCAGTAGGACGGGACAGAGGGTAGATTCACCCCTCCACTTT. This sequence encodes CASRTGQRVDSPLHF.

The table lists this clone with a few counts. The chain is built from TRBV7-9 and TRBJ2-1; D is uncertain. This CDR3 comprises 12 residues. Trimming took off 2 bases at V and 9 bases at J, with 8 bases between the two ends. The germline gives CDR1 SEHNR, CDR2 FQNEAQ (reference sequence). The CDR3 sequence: CASSLTLSEQFF. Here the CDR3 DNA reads TGTGCCAGCAGCTTAACCCTCTCTGAGCAGTTCTTC.

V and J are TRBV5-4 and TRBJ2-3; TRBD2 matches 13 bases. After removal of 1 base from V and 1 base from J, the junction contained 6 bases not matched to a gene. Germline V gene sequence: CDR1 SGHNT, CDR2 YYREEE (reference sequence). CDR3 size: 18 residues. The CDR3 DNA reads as TGTGCCAGCAGCTTGACCCCGGGACTAGCGGGACGCACAGATACGCAGTATTTT. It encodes CASSLTPGLAGRTDTQYF.

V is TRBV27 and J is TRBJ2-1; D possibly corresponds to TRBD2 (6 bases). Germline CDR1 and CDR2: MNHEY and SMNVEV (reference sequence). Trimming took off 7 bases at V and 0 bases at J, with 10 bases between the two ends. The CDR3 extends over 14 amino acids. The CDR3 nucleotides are TGTGCCAGCACCCAGGGAGGCTCCTACAATGAGCAGTTCTTC. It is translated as CASTQGGSYNEQFF.

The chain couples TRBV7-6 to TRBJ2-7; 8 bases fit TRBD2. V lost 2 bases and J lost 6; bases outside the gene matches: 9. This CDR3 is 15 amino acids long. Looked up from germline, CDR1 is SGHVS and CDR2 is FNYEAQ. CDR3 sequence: CASSLLSSGGGEQYF. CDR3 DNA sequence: TGTGCCAGCAGCTTATTGTCGAGCGGGGGTGGCGAGCAGTACTTC.

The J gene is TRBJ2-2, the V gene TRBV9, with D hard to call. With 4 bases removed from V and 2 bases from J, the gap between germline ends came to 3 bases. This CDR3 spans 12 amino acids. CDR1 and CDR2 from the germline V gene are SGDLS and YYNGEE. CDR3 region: CASSSNTGELFF. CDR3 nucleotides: TGTGCCAGCAGCTCCAACACCGGGGAGCTGTTTTTT.

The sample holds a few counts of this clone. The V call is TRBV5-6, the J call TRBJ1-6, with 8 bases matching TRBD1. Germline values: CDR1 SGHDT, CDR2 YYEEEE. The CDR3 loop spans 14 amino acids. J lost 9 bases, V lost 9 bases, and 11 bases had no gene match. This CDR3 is CATLRTGNASPLHF. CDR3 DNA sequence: TGTGCCACCCTCCGGACAGGGAATGCTTCACCCCTCCACTTT. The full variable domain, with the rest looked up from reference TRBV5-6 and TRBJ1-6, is DAGVTQSPTHLIKTRGQQVTLRCSPKSGHDTVSWYQQALGQGPQFIFQYYEEEERQRGNFPDRFSGHQFPNYSSELNVNALLLGDSALYLCATLRTGNASPLHFGNGTRLTVT.

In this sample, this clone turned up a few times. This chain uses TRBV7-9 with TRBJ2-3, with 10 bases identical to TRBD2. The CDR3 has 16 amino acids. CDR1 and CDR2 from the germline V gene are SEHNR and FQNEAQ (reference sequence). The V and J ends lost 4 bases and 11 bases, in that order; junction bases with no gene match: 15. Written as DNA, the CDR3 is TGTGCCAGCAGCTCCTCTTTAGCGGGGGGCCCCCGGGAGCAGTATTTT. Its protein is CASSSSLAGGPREQYF.

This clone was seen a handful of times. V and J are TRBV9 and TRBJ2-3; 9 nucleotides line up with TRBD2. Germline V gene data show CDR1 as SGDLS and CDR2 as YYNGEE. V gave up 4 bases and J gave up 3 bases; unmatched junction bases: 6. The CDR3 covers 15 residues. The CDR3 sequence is CASSFGLAITDTQYF. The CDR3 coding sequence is TGTGCCAGCAGCTTCGGACTAGCGATTACAGATACGCAGTATTTT.

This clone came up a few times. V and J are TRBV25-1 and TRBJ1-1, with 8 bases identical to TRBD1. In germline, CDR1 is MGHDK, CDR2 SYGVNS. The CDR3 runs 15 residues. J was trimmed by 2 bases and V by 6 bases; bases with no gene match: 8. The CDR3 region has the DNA TGTGCCAGCAGCCCCCTCGACAGGGGTAACACTGAAGCTTTCTTT. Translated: CASSPLDRGNTEAFF.

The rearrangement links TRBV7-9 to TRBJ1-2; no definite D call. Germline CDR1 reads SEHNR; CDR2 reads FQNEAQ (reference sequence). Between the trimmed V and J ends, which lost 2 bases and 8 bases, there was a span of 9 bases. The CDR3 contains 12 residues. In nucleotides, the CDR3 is TGTGCCAGCAGCTTATACCCTGGGGGCTACACCTTC. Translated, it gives CASSLYPGGYTF.

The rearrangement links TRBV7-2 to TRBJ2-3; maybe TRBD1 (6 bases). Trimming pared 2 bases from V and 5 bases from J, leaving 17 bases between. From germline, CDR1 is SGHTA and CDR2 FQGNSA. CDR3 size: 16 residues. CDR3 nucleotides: TGTGCCAGCAGCTTATTGCCGTTTGGGGGCAAAGATACGCAGTATTTT. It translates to CASSLLPFGGKDTQYF.

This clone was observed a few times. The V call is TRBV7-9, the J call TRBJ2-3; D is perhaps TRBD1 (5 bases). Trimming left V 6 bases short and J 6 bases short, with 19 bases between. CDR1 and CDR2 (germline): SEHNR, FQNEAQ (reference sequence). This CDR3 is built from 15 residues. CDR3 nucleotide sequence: TGTGCCAGCAGTCTGACCGCAGGGTCCTGGGATACGCAGTATTTT. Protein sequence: CASSLTAGSWDTQYF.

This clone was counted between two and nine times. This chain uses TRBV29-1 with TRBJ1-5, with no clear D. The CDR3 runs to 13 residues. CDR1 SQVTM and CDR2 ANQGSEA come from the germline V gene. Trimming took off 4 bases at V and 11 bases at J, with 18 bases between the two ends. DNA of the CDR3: TGCAGCGTTGTATTCCCTGGAATGCGGGCCCAGCATTTT. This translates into CSVVFPGMRAQHF.

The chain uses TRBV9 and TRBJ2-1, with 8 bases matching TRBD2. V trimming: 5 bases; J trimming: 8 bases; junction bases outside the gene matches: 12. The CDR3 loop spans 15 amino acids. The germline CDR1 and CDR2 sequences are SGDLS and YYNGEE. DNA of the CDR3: TGTGCCAGCAGTAAAATGGCGGGGGGTTCGGATGAGCAGTTCTTC. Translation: CASSKMAGGSDEQFF.

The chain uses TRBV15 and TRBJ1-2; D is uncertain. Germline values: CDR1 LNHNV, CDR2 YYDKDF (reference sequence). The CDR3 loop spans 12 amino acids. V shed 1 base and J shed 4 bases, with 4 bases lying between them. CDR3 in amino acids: CATSRASYGYTF. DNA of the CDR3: TGTGCCACCAGCAGAGCCTCCTATGGCTACACCTTC.

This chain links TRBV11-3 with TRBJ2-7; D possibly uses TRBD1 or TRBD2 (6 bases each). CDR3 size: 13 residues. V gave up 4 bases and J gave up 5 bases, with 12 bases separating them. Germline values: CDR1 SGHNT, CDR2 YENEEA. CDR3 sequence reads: CASSSLGGHEQYF. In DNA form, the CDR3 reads TGTGCCAGCAGCTCCCTGGGGGGCCACGAGCAGTACTTC.

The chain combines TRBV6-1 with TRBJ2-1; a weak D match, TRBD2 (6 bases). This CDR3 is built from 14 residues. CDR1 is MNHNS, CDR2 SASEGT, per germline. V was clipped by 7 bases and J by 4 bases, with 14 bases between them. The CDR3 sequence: CASNDIAEYNEQFF. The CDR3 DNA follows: TGTGCCAGCAATGACATAGCGGAGTACAATGAGCAGTTCTTC.